This TCR beta chain was sequenced for a study of vaccination and CD4 T cells after COVID-19. Background on the study: Convalescent individuals numbered four females and six males, two being Hispanic.

As to treatment: approximately 9-day PBMC culture with coronavirus spike peptide pools or control peptides (ViraFEST assay). The unexposed donor gave CD4+ T cells before the COVID-19 pandemic (2011-2018). The CDR3 loop spans 11 amino acids. The V end lost 3 bases, the J end lost 4 bases, and 4 bases lay between the germline ends. CDR1 and CDR2 (germline): DFQATT, SNEGSKA (reference sequence). For this clonotype: Its antigen remains unidentified.

Cultured CD4+ T cell DNA was sequenced using the Oncomine TCR Beta short-read assay. TCRdb analysed the PCR reads with MiXCR anew, one entry per CDR3 protein. The table shows about 9,900 distinct CDR3 sequences, with more than 30% occurring only once. This TCR derives from a human donor in good health. Sequenced sample: CD4+ T cells from blood, cultured in vitro. The J gene is TRBJ1-3, the V gene TRBV20-1; D remains unclear. The CDR3 nucleotides are TGCAGTGCTAGGGGGGGAAACACCATATATTTT. Its protein is CSARGGNTIYF.